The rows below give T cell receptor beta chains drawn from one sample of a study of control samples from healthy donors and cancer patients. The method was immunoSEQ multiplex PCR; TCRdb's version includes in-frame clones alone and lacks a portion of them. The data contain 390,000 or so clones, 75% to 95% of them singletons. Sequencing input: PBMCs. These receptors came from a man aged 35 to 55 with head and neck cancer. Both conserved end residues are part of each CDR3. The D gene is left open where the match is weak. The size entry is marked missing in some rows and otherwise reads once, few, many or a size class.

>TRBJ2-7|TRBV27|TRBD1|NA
CASSTRDRIVYEQYF
TGTGCCAGCAGCACTCGGGACAGGATAGTCTACGAGCAGTACTTC
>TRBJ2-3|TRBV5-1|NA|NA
CASSWDATSTDTQYF
TGCGCCAGCAGCTGGGACGCTACTAGCACAGATACGCAGTATTTT
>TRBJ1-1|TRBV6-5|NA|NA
CASTPGLGTEAFF
TGTGCCAGCACCCCGGGACTGGGCACTGAAGCTTTCTTT
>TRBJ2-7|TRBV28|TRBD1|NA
CASTPGQGSYEQYF
TGTGCCAGCACCCCGGGACAGGGGTCCTACGAGCAGTACTTC
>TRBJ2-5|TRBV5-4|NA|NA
CASSLEGWETQYF
TGTGCCAGCAGCTTGGAGGGGTGGGAGACCCAGTACTTC
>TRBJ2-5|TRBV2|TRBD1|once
CASKGTVWQETQYF
TGTGCCAGCAAGGGGACAGTTTGGCAAGAGACCCAGTACTTC
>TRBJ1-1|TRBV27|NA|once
CASSPLGGFDEAFF
TGTGCCAGCAGTCCGCTCGGGGGATTTGATGAAGCTTTCTTT
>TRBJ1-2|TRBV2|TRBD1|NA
CARTQYGTGVGYGYTF
TGTGCCAGGACACAATACGGGACAGGGGTCGGCTATGGCTACACCTTC
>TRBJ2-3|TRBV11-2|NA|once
CASSLVAVADTQYF
TGTGCCAGCAGCTTGGTAGCGGTCGCAGATACGCAGTATTTT
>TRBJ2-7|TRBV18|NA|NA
CASSPRQGTGDEQYF
TGTGCCAGCTCACCGCGGCAGGGCACCGGGGACGAGCAGTACTTC
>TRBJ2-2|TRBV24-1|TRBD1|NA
CATSDLARGRSGELFF
TGTGCCACCAGTGATTTGGCCAGGGGGCGGAGCGGGGAGCTGTTTTTT
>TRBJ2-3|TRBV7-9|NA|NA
CASSLIAGHTSSTDTQYF
TGTGCCAGCAGCTTAATAGCAGGGCATACTTCAAGCACAGATACGCAGTATTTT
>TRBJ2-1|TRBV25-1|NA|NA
CASTRSGTNNEQFF
TGTGCCAGCACCCGATCCGGGACAAACAATGAGCAGTTCTTC
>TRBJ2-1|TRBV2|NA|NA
CASSEGGLNIF
TGTGCCAGCAGTGAGGGGGGCCTGAATATCTTC
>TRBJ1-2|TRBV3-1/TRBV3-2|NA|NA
CASSQDRGSYGYTF
TGTGCCAGCAGCCAAGATCGGGGGTCTTATGGCTACACCTTC
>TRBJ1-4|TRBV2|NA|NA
CASSDGGDNGREKLFF
TGTGCCAGCAGTGATGGTGGTGACAACGGGCGTGAAAAACTGTTTTTT
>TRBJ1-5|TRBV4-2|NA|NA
CASSPRGGYDQPQHF
TGTGCCAGCAGCCCCCGGGGGGGGTATGATCAGCCCCAGCATTTT
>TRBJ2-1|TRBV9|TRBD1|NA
CASSVGTGAYNEQFF
TGTGCCAGCAGCGTAGGGACAGGGGCGTACAATGAGCAGTTCTTC
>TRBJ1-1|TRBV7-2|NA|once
CASSLERNTEAFF
TGTGCCAGCAGCTTAGAGCGGAACACTGAAGCTTTCTTT
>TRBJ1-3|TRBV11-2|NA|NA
CASSLESGHSGNTIYF
TGTGCCAGCAGCTTAGAGTCGGGGCACTCTGGAAACACCATATATTTT
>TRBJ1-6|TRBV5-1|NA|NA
CASSLSGTGDNSPLHF
TGCGCCAGCAGCTTGTCGGGAACGGGCGATAATTCACCCCTCCACTTT
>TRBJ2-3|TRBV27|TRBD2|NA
CASSPRLAGGTQYF
TGTGCCAGCAGTCCACGACTAGCGGGAGGTACGCAGTATTTT
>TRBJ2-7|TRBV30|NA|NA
CAWSVRGGSPYEQYF
TGTGCCTGGAGTGTACGAGGGGGGAGTCCCTACGAGCAGTACTTC
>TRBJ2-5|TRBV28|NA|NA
CASGEGGGQETQYF
TGTGCCAGCGGCGAGGGGGGGGGTCAAGAGACCCAGTACTTC
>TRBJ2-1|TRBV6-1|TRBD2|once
CASSAPRLAGGPYNEQFF
TGTGCCAGCAGTGCCCCCCGACTAGCGGGGGGGCCCTACAATGAGCAGTTCTTC
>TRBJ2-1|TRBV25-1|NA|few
CASSVRVGDEQFF
TGTGCCAGCAGTGTTAGGGTCGGCGATGAGCAGTTCTTC
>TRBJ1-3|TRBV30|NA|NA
CAWSEEDSGNTIYF
TGTGCCTGGAGTGAGGAGGACTCTGGAAACACCATATATTTT
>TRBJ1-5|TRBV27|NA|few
CASSPRDWSNQPQHF
TGTGCCAGCAGTCCTCGGGACTGGAGCAATCAGCCCCAGCATTTT
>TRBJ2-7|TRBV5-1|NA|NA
CASSLSGTTYEQYF
TGCGCCAGCAGCTTGTCAGGGACCACCTACGAGCAGTACTTC
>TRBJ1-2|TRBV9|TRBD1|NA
CASSPGTDYGYTF
TGTGCCAGCAGCCCAGGGACAGACTATGGCTACACCTTC
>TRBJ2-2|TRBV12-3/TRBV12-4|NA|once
CASSLGWAGELFF
TGTGCCAGCAGTTTAGGCTGGGCCGGGGAGCTGTTTTTT
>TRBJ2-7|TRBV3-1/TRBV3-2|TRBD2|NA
CASSRKLGTSGRDYEQYF
TGTGCCAGCAGCCGCAAGCTCGGTACTAGCGGCCGGGACTACGAGCAGTACTTC
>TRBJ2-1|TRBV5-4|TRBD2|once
CASSLPGGQLSYNEQFF
TGTGCCAGCAGCTTGCCGGGAGGGCAGCTCTCCTACAATGAGCAGTTCTTC
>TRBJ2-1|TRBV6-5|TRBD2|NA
CASSYSIRGGGEQFF
TGTGCCAGCAGTTACTCGATTAGGGGCGGGGGTGAGCAGTTCTTC
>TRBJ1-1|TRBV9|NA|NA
CASSLGDTEAFF
TGTGCCAGCAGCCTGGGGGACACTGAAGCTTTCTTT
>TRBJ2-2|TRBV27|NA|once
CASSSRDRALLFF
TGTGCCAGCAGTTCAAGAGATCGGGCCCTCCTGTTTTTT